Detailed here is one T cell receptor beta chain. Germline assignment: CDR1 SGHTA and CDR2 FQGTGA. V shed 4 bases, J shed 5 bases, and the junction held 7 bases outside the gene matches. The CDR3 covers 14 residues. The source of the sample is a study of blood T cell repertoires in COVID-19. Overall study context: Samples taken during acute and convalescent COVID-19 were collected in the United States, Italy and Spain. PBMCs, B-cell-depleted T cells, or T cells provided the cDNA or gDNA that made up the material.

Original methodology: Amplification of reference gene primers provided the estimated nucleated cell counts. Sequenced by immunoSEQ multiplex PCR; TCRdb stores in-frame clones only, minus some. The V and J calls and the clone size are those of that table, but D and trimming were determined from the DNA. This sample has around 50,000 clones; 80% to 90% occur once, and the top ten carry approximately 7.8%. Source material: peripheral blood. V is TRBV7-3 and J is TRBJ2-7; 8 bases fit TRBD2. This receptor was obtained from a man in his fifties with active COVID-19. CDR3 nucleotide sequence: TGTGCCAGCAGCTCCGGGACTAGGCTGGACGAGCAGTACTTC. Amino acids: CASSSGTRLDEQYF.